The 15 T cell receptor beta chains listed next were all sequenced from one sample in a study of blood T cell repertoires in COVID-19. Here immunoSEQ multiplex PCR was the method, and the copy in TCRdb shows in-frame clones only, minus some. The table has about 140,000 clones, 84% seen once; the top ten hold 5.5%. Sequencing was done on a sample of PBMCs or T cells enriched from blood (not recorded which). The receptors shown here come from a middle-aged man with acute COVID-19.

The table lists this clone with many counts. The chain employs TRBV9 and TRBJ1-2; D possibly corresponds to TRBD1 (6 bases). This CDR3 region has 15 residues. Germline V gene data show CDR1 as SGDLS and CDR2 as YYNGEE. The V end was cut by 2 bases, the J end by 5 bases, with 16 bases between. The DNA of the CDR3 is TGTGCCAGCAGCGTTGACGGGACACCAGAGTATGGCTACACCTTC. Translation gives CASSVDGTPEYGYTF. Full variable domain (outside the CDR3, taken from reference TRBV9 and TRBJ1-2): DSGVTQTPKHLITATGQRVTLRCSPRSGDLSVYWYQQSLDQGLQFLIQYYNGEERAKGNILERFSAQQFPDLHSELNLSSLELGDSALYFCASSVDGTPEYGYTFGSGTRLTVV.

The chain employs TRBV19 and TRBJ1-2; 8 bases agree with TRBD1. The V gene's germline CDR1 is LNHDA and CDR2 SQIVND (reference sequence). V was pared by 6 bases and J by 6 bases, with 3 bases of the junction left unmatched. This CDR3 spans 12 amino acids. The CDR3 DNA follows: TGTGCCAGTAGACGGGGACAGGATGGCTACACCTTC. Amino acids: CASRRGQDGYTF. Supplemented by reference TRBV19 and TRBJ1-2, the full variable domain reads DGGITQSPKYLFRKEGQNVTLSCEQNLNHDAMYWYRQDPGQGLRLIYYSQIVNDFQKGDIAEGYSVSREKKESFPLTVTSAQKNPTAFYLCASRRGQDGYTFGSGTRLTVV.

This chain connects TRBV7-9 to TRBJ2-3, with D possibly matching TRBD2 (5 bases). The CDR3 length is 15 residues. V was shortened by 4 bases and J by 4 bases, with 15 bases between the two germline ends. Germline CDR1 is SEHNR and CDR2 is FQNEAQ (reference sequence). CDR3 protein: CASSSGKWVADTQYF. The CDR3, as DNA: TGTGCCAGCAGCTCCGGGAAGTGGGTTGCAGATACGCAGTATTTT.

This clone was seen just once. V usage is TRBV19 and J usage is TRBJ1-1; D gene uncertain. Trimming removed 5 bases at V and 1 base at J, with 11 bases between. The germline V gene has CDR1 LNHDA and CDR2 SQIVND (reference sequence). CDR3 length equals 14 residues. In DNA form, the CDR3 reads TGTGCCAGTAGTCCGTCGATCGGGAACACTGAAGCTTTCTTT. Translated, it gives CASSPSIGNTEAFF.

The rearrangement joins TRBV19 to TRBJ1-1; D unclear. The CDR3 consists of 12 residues. With 4 bases removed from V and 8 bases from J, the gap between germline ends came to 11 bases. Germline V gives CDR1 LNHDA, CDR2 SQIVND (reference sequence). The CDR3 nucleotides are TGTGCCAGTAGTAGTAACAGCCCGGAAGCTTTCTTT. Protein sequence: CASSSNSPEAFF. The full variable domain, with the rest looked up from reference TRBV19 and TRBJ1-1, is DGGITQSPKYLFRKEGQNVTLSCEQNLNHDAMYWYRQDPGQGLRLIYYSQIVNDFQKGDIAEGYSVSREKKESFPLTVTSAQKNPTAFYLCASSSNSPEAFFGQGTRLTVV.

This chain joins TRBV10-3 and TRBJ2-7, with 9 bases aligning to TRBD1. The CDR3 loop spans 14 amino acids. Germline V CDR1 and CDR2: ENHRY, SYGVKD. V lost 7 bases to trimming and J lost 4 bases; unmatched junction nucleotides: 8. CDR3 coding DNA: TGTGCCATCACCGACCGGGACAGGGTTTACGAGCAGTACTTC. This gives the protein CAITDRDRVYEQYF.

This clone was seen a single time. The rearrangement uses TRBV19 and TRBJ2-7; 7 nucleotides align to TRBD2. Germline loops: CDR1 LNHDA, CDR2 SQIVND (reference sequence). This CDR3 contains 12 residues. Trimming at V came to 6 bases and at J to 7 bases, leaving 6 bases not matched to a gene. The CDR3 DNA follows: TGTGCCAGTAGCCTGCTCGGGGGGGAGCAGTACTTC. This codes for CASSLLGGEQYF. Full variable domain (rest looked up from reference TRBV19 and TRBJ2-7): DGGITQSPKYLFRKEGQNVTLSCEQNLNHDAMYWYRQDPGQGLRLIYYSQIVNDFQKGDIAEGYSVSREKKESFPLTVTSAQKNPTAFYLCASSLLGGEQYFGPGTRLTVT.

The CDR3 sequence is CASSQFPRTSGDNEQFF. Here the CDR3 DNA reads TGTGCCAGCAGCCAGTTCCCCCGGACTAGCGGGGACAATGAGCAGTTCTTC. The chain recombines TRBV13 with TRBJ2-1, with TRBD2 identical over 12 bases. Germline assignment: CDR1 PRHDT and CDR2 FYEKMQ (reference sequence). V lost 5 bases, J lost 5 bases, and 10 bases stayed unmatched. There are 17 residues in the CDR3.

The genes are TRBV11-2 and TRBJ2-1; D not resolved. Trimming cost V 2 bases and J 5 bases, with 7 bases left between them. CDR3 size: 13 residues. The germline CDR1 and CDR2 sequences are SGHAT and FQNNGV. This CDR3 reads CASSLSRNNEQFF. In DNA, the CDR3 is TGTGCCAGCAGCTTATCGAGAAACAATGAGCAGTTCTTC.

The V and J genes are TRBV27 and TRBJ1-3, with 8 bases lining up with TRBD1. CDR1 and CDR2 from the germline V gene are MNHEY and SMNVEV (reference sequence). The CDR3 runs to 21 residues. Unmatched junction bases numbered 22, after V lost 6 bases and J lost 0 bases. CDR3 nucleotide sequence: TGTGCCAGCAGCCCACGACCGCCCGGACAGGGTCGTCTCCACTCTGGAAACACCATATATTTT. As protein: CASSPRPPGQGRLHSGNTIYF.

This chain joins TRBV29-1 and TRBJ2-1; 10 positions agree with TRBD1. V shed 7 bases and J 6 bases; nucleotides not matched to a gene: 6. CDR3 length equals 13 residues. The germline gives CDR1 SQVTM, CDR2 ANQGSEA. The CDR3 coding sequence is TGCAGCGCGAGGGGACAGGGGATCAATGAGCAGTTCTTC. Translating it yields CSARGQGINEQFF.

The chain employs TRBV28 and TRBJ1-2; a possible D gene is TRBD1 (5 bases). Deletions cut 6 bases from V and 6 bases from J, with 14 bases between. Germline V CDR1 and CDR2: MDHEN, SYDVKM. There are 13 residues in the CDR3. The CDR3 DNA follows: TGTGCCAGCAGGATGACAGATGGTAATGGCTACACCTTC. This encodes CASRMTDGNGYTF.

V and J are TRBV5-4 and TRBJ2-7, with a weak D call TRBD1 (5 bases). The V and J ends lost 3 bases and 3 bases respectively, with 7 bases between them. CDR3 length equals 12 residues. CDR1 and CDR2 from the germline V gene are SGHNT and YYREEE (reference sequence). This CDR3 reads CASSYDSYEQYF. Here the CDR3 DNA reads TGTGCCAGCAGCTACGACAGCTACGAGCAGTACTTC.

The V and J genes are TRBV7-9 and TRBJ2-7; TRBD2 agrees at 7 bases. V was clipped by 5 bases and J by 3 bases; unmatched bases: 10. CDR1 and CDR2 from the germline V gene are SEHNR and FQNEAQ (reference sequence). The CDR3 length is 15 residues. CDR3 loop: CASSGETRDYYEQYF. The CDR3 DNA reads as TGTGCCAGCAGCGGTGAGACCCGGGACTACTACGAGCAGTACTTC.

The chain combines TRBV5-1 with TRBJ1-1; TRBD1 matches 7 bases. This CDR3 is built from 14 residues. CDR1 and CDR2 from the germline V gene are SGHRS and YFSETQ. V was pared by 4 bases and J by 5 bases, with 8 bases of the junction left unmatched. This CDR3 reads CASSPYDRETEAFF. The CDR3 nucleotides are TGCGCCAGCAGCCCCTACGACAGGGAGACTGAAGCTTTCTTT.